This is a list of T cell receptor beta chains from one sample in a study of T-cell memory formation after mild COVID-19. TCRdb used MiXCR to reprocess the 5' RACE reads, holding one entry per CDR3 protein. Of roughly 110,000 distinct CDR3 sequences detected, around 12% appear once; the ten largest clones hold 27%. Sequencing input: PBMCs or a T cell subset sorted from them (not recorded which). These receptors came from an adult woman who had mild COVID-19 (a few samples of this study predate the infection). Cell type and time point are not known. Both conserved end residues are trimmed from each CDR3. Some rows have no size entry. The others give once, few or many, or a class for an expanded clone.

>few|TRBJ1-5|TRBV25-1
ASSESWGGDQPQH
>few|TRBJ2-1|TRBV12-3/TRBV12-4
ASSSSSGVYNEQF
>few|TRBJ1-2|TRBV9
ASSVALANYGYT
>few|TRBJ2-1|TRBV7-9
ASSPDSGVQGDSYNEQF
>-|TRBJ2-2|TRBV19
ASSLGLAAGELF
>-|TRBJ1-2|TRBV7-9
ASRAGDGYGYT
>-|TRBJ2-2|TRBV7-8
ASSLHPGPNTGELF
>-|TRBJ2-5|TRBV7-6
ASSLNWLAGETQY
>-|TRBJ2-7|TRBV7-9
ASSSEVGGEQY
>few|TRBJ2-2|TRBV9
ASSPSGTIHTGELF
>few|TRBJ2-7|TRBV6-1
ASSEVGSPSSYEQY
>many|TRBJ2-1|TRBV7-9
ASSSSSGTEQF
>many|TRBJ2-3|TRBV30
AWSHGGADTQY
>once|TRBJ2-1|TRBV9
ASSVSRVAGGSYNEQF
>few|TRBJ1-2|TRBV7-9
ASLYIGLSGYT
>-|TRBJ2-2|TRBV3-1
ASSQAPDRVMDTGELF
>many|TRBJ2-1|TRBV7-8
ASSPRAGGLDNEQF
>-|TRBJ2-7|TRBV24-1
ATSADPGTGGIYEQY
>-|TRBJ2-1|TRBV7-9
ASSLSTLTAGGMWNEQF
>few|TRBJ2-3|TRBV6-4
ASSESGVTDTQY
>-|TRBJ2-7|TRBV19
ASSPTPGLAIPYEQY
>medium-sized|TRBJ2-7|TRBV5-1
ASSPTGPTYEQY
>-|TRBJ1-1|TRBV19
ASSSLSAMNTEAF
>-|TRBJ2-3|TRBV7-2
ATVLIMADTQY